This T cell receptor beta chain was recorded in a study of blood T cell repertoires in COVID-19. Study-level information: Acute and convalescent COVID-19 specimens originated in the United States, Italy and Spain.

V lost 0 bases and J 6 bases, leaving 10 bases between the germline ends. Per germline, CDR1 SGDLS and CDR2 YYNGEE. The CDR3 consists of 14 residues. As originally analysed: Scientists estimated how many nucleated cells there were by amplifying reference gene primers. The data were produced by immunoSEQ multiplex PCR, yet TCRdb's version contains in-frame clones alone and is incomplete. The V and J calls and clone size are taken from that table; D and trimming were inferred from the DNA. The sample lists roughly 260,000 clones, 75% to 95% occurring once. The chain links TRBV9 to TRBJ2-1; D possibly corresponds to TRBD1 (6 bases). The sequence was obtained from a person between 18 and 30 years old with COVID-19, enrolled during active disease. The specimen was peripheral blood. The CDR3 sequence is CASSVALGGNEQFF. The CDR3 coding sequence is TGTGCCAGCAGCGTAGCTTTAGGGGGCAATGAGCAGTTCTTC.